This is a list of T cell receptor beta chains from one sample in a study of graft-versus-host responses after intestinal transplantation. What these receptors recognize is not known. Produced via immunoSEQ multiplex PCR; TCRdb's table is partial and in-frame only. The sample comprises 90,000 to 150,000 clones, about 93% of which are singletons, and around 0.12% rests with the top ten. This material consisted of unstimulated CD4+ T cells sorted from spleen or lymph node cells, taken before intestinal transplant. These receptors came from a human donor who received an intestinal transplant. Both conserved end residues are trimmed from each CDR3.

v_call cdr3_aa
TRBV6-6 ASSPWVSQEETQY
TRBV7-8 ASSSTRWGQGASGYT
TRBV6-1 ACQPWVTDTQY
TRBV5-4 ASSLEGARGNEQF
TRBV28 ASSLPREGYNEQF
TRBV2 ASRGDRVGNTIY
TRBV7-6 ASSVAYRGTVSGNTIY
TRBV6-6 ASTIAGRNNEQF
TRBV6-5 ASTQGASYEQY
TRBV7-2 ASSLGGRASTDTQY
TRBV9 ASSPSGDTEAF
TRBV7-9 ASSPPGGMSQPQH
TRBV18 ASSPRDGSDEPQH
TRBV30 AWRFAAGEREQY
TRBV5-1 ASSLLGGGNEQY
TRBV5-1 ASSLALASYEQY
TRBV6-1 ASSPGQGTADTQY
TRBV7-9 ASITTGLAGETQY
TRBV25-1 ASVGRNTGELF
TRBV6-1 ASSEGGYEQY
TRBV9 ASSVSPINRGGLF
TRBV27 ASSLGTGLYAYEQY
TRBV11-2 ASSKAGRRYQETQY
TRBV9 ASSVGSGATNEKLF
TRBV5-3 ARSLETAGGSNEQF
TRBV27 ASSLYGIGGTDTQY
TRBV28 ASSLGNRAGNTIY
TRBV28 ASTQNGQGTYEQY
TRBV6-6 ASSLIDGGELF
TRBV7-2 ASSSGLGTGELF
TRBV6-5 ASSRGQGPYNEQF
TRBV6-1 ASSESLVSDTQY
TRBV30 AWGQAPSGANVLT
TRBV5-1 ASSLVGEGRYEQY
TRBV2 AGAGREVLSEQY
TRBV5-1 ASSLGGGYT